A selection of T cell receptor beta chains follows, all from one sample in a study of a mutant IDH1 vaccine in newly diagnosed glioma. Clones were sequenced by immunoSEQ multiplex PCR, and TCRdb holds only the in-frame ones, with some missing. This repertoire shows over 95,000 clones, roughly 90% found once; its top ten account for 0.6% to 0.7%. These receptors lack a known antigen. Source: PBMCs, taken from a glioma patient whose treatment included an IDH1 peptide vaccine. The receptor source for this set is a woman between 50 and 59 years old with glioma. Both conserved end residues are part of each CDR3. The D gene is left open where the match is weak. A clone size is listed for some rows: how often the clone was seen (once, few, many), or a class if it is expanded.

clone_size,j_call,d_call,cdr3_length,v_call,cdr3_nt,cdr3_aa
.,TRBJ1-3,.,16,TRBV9,TGTGCCAGCAGCGGAGATACCTACAGGGCTGGAAACACCATATATTTT,CASSGDTYRAGNTIYF
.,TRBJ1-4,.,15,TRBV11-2,TGTGCCACCGCAGAGAGTAGGGGGACTAATGAAAAACTGTTTTTT,CATAESRGTNEKLFF
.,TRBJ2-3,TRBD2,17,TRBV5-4,TGTGCCAGCAGCGAGGGGACTAGCGGGAGGAGGGCAGATACGCAGTATTTT,CASSEGTSGRRADTQYF
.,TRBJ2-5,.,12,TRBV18,TGTGCCAGCTCACCAAATCAGGAGACCCAGTACTTC,CASSPNQETQYF
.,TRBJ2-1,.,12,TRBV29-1,TGCAGCGTTGAAAGAGGGGGGAATGAGCAGTTCTTC,CSVERGGNEQFF
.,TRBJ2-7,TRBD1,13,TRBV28,TGTGCCACCAACAGGGGCCACTCCTACGAGCAGTACTTC,CATNRGHSYEQYF
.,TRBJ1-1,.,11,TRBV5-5,TGTGCCAGCAGTACTAACACTGAAGCTTTCTTT,CASSTNTEAFF
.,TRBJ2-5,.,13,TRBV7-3,TGTGCCAGCAGCCAAGGCAACCAAGAGACCCAGTACTTC,CASSQGNQETQYF
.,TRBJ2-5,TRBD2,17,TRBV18,TGTGCCAGCTCACCACCGAGGAGTAGCGGGGACCAAGAGACCCAGTACTTC,CASSPPRSSGDQETQYF
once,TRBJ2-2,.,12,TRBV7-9,TGTGCCAGCAGCATTAACACCGGGGAGCTGTTTTTT,CASSINTGELFF
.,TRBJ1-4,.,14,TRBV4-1,TGCGCCAGCAGCAACTACCGGGCCAATGAAAAACTGTTTTTT,CASSNYRANEKLFF
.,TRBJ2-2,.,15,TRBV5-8,TGTGCCAGCAGCCCGAGGGGGGGTTTTACCGGGGAGCTGTTTTTT,CASSPRGGFTGELFF
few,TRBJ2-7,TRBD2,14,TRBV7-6,TGTGCCAGCAGCCTGGGACTAGCGGGAGGCGAGCAGTACTTC,CASSLGLAGGEQYF
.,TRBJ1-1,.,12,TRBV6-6,TGTGCCAGCAGTTACGAGAGGACTGAAGCTTTCTTT,CASSYERTEAFF
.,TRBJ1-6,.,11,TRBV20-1,TGCAGTGCCGGGGGGGGGTCACCCCTCCACTTT,CSAGGGSPLHF
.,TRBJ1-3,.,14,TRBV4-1,TGCGCCAGCAGCCAAGGTCTCGGGGGTCACACCATATATTTT,CASSQGLGGHTIYF
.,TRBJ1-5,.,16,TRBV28,TGTGCCAGCAGTTCCCGGGGCAGAGGAGGCAATCAGCCCCAGCATTTT,CASSSRGRGGNQPQHF
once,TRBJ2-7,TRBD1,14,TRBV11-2,TGTGCCAGCAGCCCCCGACAGGGACCCTACGAGCAGTACTTC,CASSPRQGPYEQYF
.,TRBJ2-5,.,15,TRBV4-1,TGCGCCAGCAGCCAAGGGGCCGGGACTTGGGAGACCCAGTACTTC,CASSQGAGTWETQYF
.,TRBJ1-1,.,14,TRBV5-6,TGTGCCAGCAGCTTTGGGGTTCAGGGCACTGAAGCTTTCTTT,CASSFGVQGTEAFF
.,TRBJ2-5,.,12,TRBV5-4,TGTGCCAGCAGCTTTTGGGGGGAGACCCAGTACTTC,CASSFWGETQYF
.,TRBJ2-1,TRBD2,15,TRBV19,TGTGCCAGTAGTGTTAGCGGGAGGTATAAGAATGAGCAGTTCTTC,CASSVSGRYKNEQFF
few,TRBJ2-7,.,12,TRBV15,TGTGCCACCAGCAACCGGGGCTCCGAGCAGTACTTC,CATSNRGSEQYF
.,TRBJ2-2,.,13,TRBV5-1,TGCGCCAGCACTAGCGAGAACACCGGGGAGCTGTTTTTT,CASTSENTGELFF
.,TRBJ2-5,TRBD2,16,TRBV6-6,TGTGCCAGCAGTTACGGGGCTAGCGGGGTCGAGGAGACCCAGTACTTC,CASSYGASGVEETQYF
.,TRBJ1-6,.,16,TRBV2,TGTGCCAGCAGTGATAGGGGACTCCCCTATAATTCACCCCTCCACTTT,CASSDRGLPYNSPLHF
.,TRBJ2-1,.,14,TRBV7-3,TGTGCCAGCAGCAGGGGAGGCTTTGCGAATGAGCAGTTCTTC,CASSRGGFANEQFF
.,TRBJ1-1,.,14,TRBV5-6,TGTGCCAGCAGCTCCTCGGGGGGGAACACTGAAGCTTTCTTT,CASSSSGGNTEAFF
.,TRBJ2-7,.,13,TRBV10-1,TGCGCCAGCAGTGAGGCAGGTACCTACGAGCAGTACTTC,CASSEAGTYEQYF
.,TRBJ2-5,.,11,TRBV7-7,TGTGCTAGCAGCTCAGGGCGGACCCAGTACTTC,CASSSGRTQYF
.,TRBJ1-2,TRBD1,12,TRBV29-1,TGCAGCGTTTCACAGGGGGCTTCTGGCTACACCTTC,CSVSQGASGYTF
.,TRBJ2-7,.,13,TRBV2,TGTGCCAGCATTTTGACGGAGAGCTACGAGCAGTACTTC,CASILTESYEQYF
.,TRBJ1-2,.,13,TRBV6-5,TGTGCCAGCAGTTACGGGGACCGCGGGGGCTACACCTTC,CASSYGDRGGYTF
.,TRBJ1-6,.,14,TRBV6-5,TGTGCCAGCAGCGGAGGGATTTATAATTCACCCCTCCACTTT,CASSGGIYNSPLHF
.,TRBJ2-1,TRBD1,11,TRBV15,TGTGCCTCCGGACAGGGGAATGAGCAGTTCTTC,CASGQGNEQFF
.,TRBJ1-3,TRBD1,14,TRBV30,TGTGCCTGGAGTCAGACAGGGTCAGGAAACACCATATATTTT,CAWSQTGSGNTIYF
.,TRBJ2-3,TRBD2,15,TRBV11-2,TGTGCCAGCAGCTTCCTAGCGGGAGGAACAGATACGCAGTATTTT,CASSFLAGGTDTQYF
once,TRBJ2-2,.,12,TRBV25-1,TGTGCCAGCAATAAGAACACCGGGGAGCTGTTTTTT,CASNKNTGELFF
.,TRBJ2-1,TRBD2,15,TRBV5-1,TGCGCCAGCAGAACTACTAGCGGTTCCTACAATGAGCAGTTCTTC,CASRTTSGSYNEQFF
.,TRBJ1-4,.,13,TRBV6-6,TGTGCCAGCAGTTACGTGGGGTTTGAAAAACTGTTTTTT,CASSYVGFEKLFF
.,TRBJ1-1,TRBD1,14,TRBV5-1,TGCGCCAGCAGTTTGACAGGGTCGGGCACTGAAGCTTTCTTT,CASSLTGSGTEAFF
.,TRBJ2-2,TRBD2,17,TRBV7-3,TGTGCCAGCAGCTCAGAGGGAGGGAAATTAGTTGGCGGGGAGCTGTTTTTT,CASSSEGGKLVGGELFF
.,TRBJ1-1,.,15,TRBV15,TGTGCCACCAGCAGAGATTTAGGACAGATCACTGAAGCTTTCTTT,CATSRDLGQITEAFF
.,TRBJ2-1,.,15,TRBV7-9,TGTGCCAGCAGCTGGACAGAAGGGGACTACAATGAGCAGTTCTTC,CASSWTEGDYNEQFF
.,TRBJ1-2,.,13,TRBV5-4,TGTGCCAGCAGCAACAAAGTGCTCTCTGGCTACACCTTC,CASSNKVLSGYTF
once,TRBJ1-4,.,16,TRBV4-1,TGCGCCAGCAGCCAAGAGGGGGTTACAACTAATGAAAAACTGTTTTTT,CASSQEGVTTNEKLFF
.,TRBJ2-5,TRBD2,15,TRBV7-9,TGTGCCTCAGTCCCACCGAGCGGGGCTCAAGAGACCCAGTACTTC,CASVPPSGAQETQYF
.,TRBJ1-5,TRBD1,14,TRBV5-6,TGTGCCAGCAGCCGGGGACAGCCAAATCAGCCCCAGCATTTT,CASSRGQPNQPQHF
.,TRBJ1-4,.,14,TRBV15,TGTGCCACCAGCAGAGATTGGAGGGATGAAAAACTGTTTTTT,CATSRDWRDEKLFF
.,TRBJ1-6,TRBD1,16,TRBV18,TGTGCCAGCTCACGGGGGACAGGTGATTATAATTCACCCCTCCACTTT,CASSRGTGDYNSPLHF
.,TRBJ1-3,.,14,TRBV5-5,TGTGCCAGCAGCTTCGGAGACTCTGGAAACACCATATATTTT,CASSFGDSGNTIYF
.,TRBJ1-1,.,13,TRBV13,TGTGCCAGCAAGAATCAGGATAATACTGAAGCTTTCTTT,CASKNQDNTEAFF